This entry lists 30 T cell receptor beta chains sequenced from one sample in a study of OX40 agonist ivuxolimab in advanced cancers. The data were produced by immunoSEQ multiplex PCR, yet TCRdb's version contains in-frame clones alone and is incomplete. The sample holds about 33,000 clones; around 80% are singletons and the top ten take roughly 20%. The sequences come from CD4+ or CD8+ T cells sorted from blood, collected in a trial of the OX40 agonist ivuxolimab. The receptors derive from an adult with an advanced solid tumor such as melanoma, head and neck, liver or kidney cancer.

Here the CDR3 reads CASRLSDRGPDTQYF. The CDR3 DNA follows: TGTGCCAGCCGATTATCGGACAGGGGGCCCGATACGCAGTATTTT. The rearrangement uses TRBV6-5 and TRBJ2-3, with 11 bases that match TRBD1. Germline trimming cut 8 bases from V and 6 bases from J; bases unmatched to any gene: 10. This CDR3 is 15 amino acids long. From germline, CDR1 is MNHEY and CDR2 SVGAGI.

CDR3 nucleotides: TGTGCCAGTAGTACCAGACAGGGGGATGGTAGGGCCAACGTCCTGACTTTC. It yields the protein CASSTRQGDGRANVLTF. The chain joins TRBV19 to TRBJ2-6, with 9 bases identical to TRBD1. The CDR3 runs 17 residues. V dropped 4 bases and J dropped 5; count of bases not matched to a gene: 9. Germline lookup yields CDR1 LNHDA and CDR2 SQIVND (reference sequence).

This chain uses TRBV10-3 with TRBJ2-3; D uncertain. Trimming took off 4 bases at V and 6 bases at J, with 14 bases between the two ends. Germline values: CDR1 ENHRY, CDR2 SYGVKD. This CDR3 has 14 residues. CDR3 nucleotides: TGTGCCATCAGTGGCGACCATAGTCGCGATACGCAGTATTTT. Translated: CAISGDHSRDTQYF.

Notes on this clone: This specimen includes other DNA sequences encoding the same CDR3. The J gene is TRBJ1-5, the V gene TRBV30; unclear D gene. In germline, CDR1 is GTSNPN, CDR2 SVGIG (reference sequence). V shed 0 bases and J shed 4 bases, with 7 bases lying between them. The CDR3 contains 13 residues. CDR3 in amino acids: CAWSVGGNQPQHF. CDR3 bases: TGTGCCTGGAGTGTAGGCGGGAATCAGCCCCAGCATTTT.

The chain employs TRBV27 and TRBJ2-7; 8 bases are a match to TRBD1. CDR1 is MNHEY, CDR2 SMNVEV, per germline (reference sequence). This CDR3 spans 14 amino acids. The J segment lost 7 bases and the V segment lost 3 bases, leaving 8 bases of the junction unmatched. Here the CDR3 reads CASSFRTGLGEQYF. The CDR3 nucleotides read TGTGCCAGCAGTTTCAGGACAGGGCTTGGGGAGCAGTACTTC.

This sequence joins TRBV6-5 and TRBJ2-7, with TRBD2 matching over 7 bases. This CDR3 spans 15 amino acids. Unmatched junction bases numbered 6, after V lost 4 bases and J lost 0 bases. CDR1 and CDR2 (germline): MNHEY, SVGAGI. The CDR3 spells CASSSGGLGSYEQYF. In DNA, the CDR3 is TGTGCCAGCAGTTCGGGGGGACTTGGCTCCTACGAGCAGTACTTC.

The rearrangement joins TRBV7-2 to TRBJ2-1; 14 positions agree with TRBD2. CDR3 length: 14 residues. Germline CDR1 reads SGHTA; CDR2 reads FQGNSA. The trim removed 4 bases at V and 14 bases at J, leaving 7 bases unmatched. The DNA for the CDR3 is TGTGCCAGCAGCTCTTACGGACTAGCGGGGGGTAAGTTCTTC. Its protein product is CASSSYGLAGGKFF.

The chain uses TRBV30 and TRBJ2-7, with D perhaps matching TRBD2 (5 bases). This CDR3 region has 12 residues. CDR1 GTSNPN and CDR2 SVGIG come from the germline V gene (reference sequence). Deletions cut 2 bases from V and 10 bases from J, with 15 bases between. The CDR3 loop reads CAWSPFEGPQYF. The CDR3 DNA sequence: TGTGCCTGGAGTCCCTTCGAGGGCCCCCAGTACTTC.

The chain carries TRBV7-9 and TRBJ2-2, with D hard to call. V lost 1 base and J lost 5, with 5 bases in between. CDR3 length equals 13 residues. Germline-derived CDR1 and CDR2 are SEHNR and FQNEAQ (reference sequence). The CDR3 reads CASSLVRTGELFF. CDR3 DNA: TGTGCCAGCAGCTTAGTACGGACCGGGGAGCTGTTTTTT.

The CDR3 here is CASSLRQVETEAFF. DNA of the CDR3: TGTGCCAGCAGCTTAAGGCAGGTCGAGACTGAAGCTTTCTTT. The rearrangement uses TRBV7-2 and TRBJ1-1; D is unresolved. V was cut by 2 bases and J by 5 bases, with 12 bases left in between. CDR1 and CDR2 from the germline V gene are SGHTA and FQGNSA. The CDR3 has 14 residues.

This clone was counted once. The DNA of the CDR3 is TGTGCCAGTAGGCTAAGCGGGGGGGCAGGAGATACGCAGTATTTT. The encoded protein is CASRLSGGAGDTQYF. The chain employs TRBV19 and TRBJ2-3; 10 bases match TRBD2. This CDR3 contains 15 residues. The V gene's germline CDR1 is LNHDA and CDR2 SQIVND (reference sequence). J was trimmed by 5 bases and V by 6 bases; bases with no gene match: 8.

This clone is medium-sized. The CDR3, as DNA: TGTGCCAGCAGTTACCGACAGGGACAGACCGGGGAGCTGTTTTTT. The encoded protein is CASSYRQGQTGELFF. The gene calls are TRBV6-5 and TRBJ2-2; 7 bases align to TRBD1. CDR3 length: 15 residues. V lost 2 bases and J lost 5; bases outside the gene matches: 5. CDR1 and CDR2 from the germline V gene are MNHEY and SVGAGI.

This chain joins TRBV7-2 and TRBJ1-1; tentative D call: TRBD1 (5 bases). Germline V gives CDR1 SGHTA, CDR2 FQGNSA. Trimming removed 6 bases at V and 5 bases at J, with 19 bases between. This CDR3 has 15 residues. This chain's CDR3 is CASRRGALGETEAFF. The CDR3 DNA follows: TGTGCCAGCAGGCGCGGAGCCTTGGGGGAGACTGAAGCTTTCTTT.

J is TRBJ1-2 and V is TRBV30; D is unclear. The CDR3 contains 13 residues. Deletions cut 0 bases from V and 1 base from J, with 6 bases between. Germline V gene data show CDR1 as GTSNPN and CDR2 as SVGIG (reference sequence). The CDR3 DNA reads as TGTGCCTGGAGTGTTGGTCTTAACTATGGCTACACCTTC. This encodes CAWSVGLNYGYTF.

The J gene is TRBJ2-1, the V gene TRBV4-1, with 8 bases matching TRBD2. CDR1 is MGHRA, CDR2 YSYEKL, per germline. The CDR3 runs to 14 residues. V lost 4 bases, J lost 8 bases, and 7 bases stayed unmatched. In nucleotides, the CDR3 is TGCGCCAGCAGCCGAAGCGGGAGAGGCGATGAGCAGTTCTTC. Translated: CASSRSGRGDEQFF.

This clone was seen a single time. The rearrangement joins TRBV4-2 to TRBJ1-5; 9 nucleotides agree with TRBD1. The CDR3 extends over 21 amino acids. V shed 4 bases, J shed 2 bases, and the junction held 21 bases outside the gene matches. CDR1 and CDR2 from the germline V gene are LGHNA and YNFKEQ. The chain's CDR3 is CASSPPRPGQGHRFGNQPQHF. The DNA for the CDR3 is TGTGCCAGCAGCCCCCCCCGCCCGGGACAGGGCCATCGATTTGGCAATCAGCCCCAGCATTTT.

This rearrangement joins TRBV7-9 to TRBJ2-5; D is possibly TRBD1 (6 bases). V shed 2 bases and J shed 1 base, with 11 bases lying between them. Germline assignment: CDR1 SEHNR and CDR2 FQNEAQ (reference sequence). The CDR3 length is 15 residues. CDR3 sequence: CASSLQQGPQETQYF. The CDR3 DNA follows: TGTGCCAGCAGCTTACAACAGGGTCCCCAAGAGACCCAGTACTTC.

This clone rates as medium-sized. The chain joins TRBV29-1 to TRBJ1-3; TRBD1 matches 7 bases. This CDR3 region has 12 residues. The V gene's germline CDR1 is SQVTM and CDR2 ANQGSEA. V shed 7 bases and J 4 bases; nucleotides not matched to a gene: 4. CDR3 amino acids: CSAQTGGNTIYF. In nucleotides, the CDR3 is TGCAGCGCTCAGACAGGGGGAAACACCATATATTTT. Full variable domain (outside the CDR3, taken from reference TRBV29-1 and TRBJ1-3): SAVISQKPSRDICQRGTSLTIQCQVDSQVTMMFWYRQQPGQSLTLIATANQGSEATYESGFVIDKFPISRPNLTFSTLTVSNMSPEDSSIYLCSAQTGGNTIYFGEGSWLTVV.

This clone turned up a few times. J is TRBJ2-5 and V is TRBV6-1; 7 bases are shared with TRBD1. Per the germline V gene, CDR1 is MNHNS and CDR2 is SASEGT. Trimming cost V 4 bases and J 5 bases; bases outside gene matches: 7. The CDR3 is 14 amino acids. In nucleotides, the CDR3 is TGTGCCAGCAGTGCTCGACAGGGTCGGGAGACCCAGTACTTC. It is translated as CASSARQGRETQYF.

The chain employs TRBV7-2 and TRBJ1-2; D gene unclear. V dropped 1 base and J dropped 4 bases, with 10 bases sitting between them. CDR3 size: 14 residues. Germline V lookup: CDR1 SGHTA, CDR2 FQGNSA. CDR3 residues: CASSLDAGSYGYTF. For the CDR3, the DNA is TGTGCCAGCAGCTTAGACGCAGGCTCCTATGGCTACACCTTC.

This chain joins TRBV5-6 and TRBJ1-3; D is perhaps TRBD1 (5 bases). Trimming cost V 2 bases and J 2 bases, with 8 bases left between them. Germline V gene lookup returns CDR1 SGHDT and CDR2 YYEEEE. The CDR3 extends over 14 amino acids. This chain's CDR3 is CASSFRATGNTIYF. DNA for the CDR3: TGTGCCAGCAGCTTCAGGGCGACTGGAAACACCATATATTTT.

The chain links TRBV7-3 to TRBJ2-3; 9 positions match TRBD2. Germline CDR1 and CDR2: SGHTA and FQGTGA. Trimming cost V 1 base and J 5 bases; bases outside gene matches: 13. The CDR3 contains 18 residues. DNA of the CDR3: TGTGCCAGCAGCTTAATCGGGACTAGCAGGGGAGAAGGAGATACGCAGTATTTT. Translated: CASSLIGTSRGEGDTQYF.

The V call is TRBV6-5, the J call TRBJ1-2; D is possibly TRBD1 (6 bases). The length of the CDR3 is 12 residues. V was trimmed by 6 bases and J by 7 bases, leaving 12 bases between them. In germline, CDR1 is MNHEY, CDR2 SVGAGI. CDR3 in amino acids: CASRNSRGGYTF. The CDR3 bases are TGTGCCAGCAGGAATTCCAGGGGTGGCTACACCTTC.

The rearrangement links TRBV27 to TRBJ2-2; no clear D. The CDR3 spans 14 residues. Trimming left V 2 bases short and J 4 bases short, with 8 bases between. Germline V CDR1 and CDR2: MNHEY, SMNVEV (reference sequence). DNA of the CDR3: TGTGCCAGCAGTTTACGACGGTCCACCGGGGAGCTGTTTTTT. This sequence encodes CASSLRRSTGELFF.

The rearrangement uses TRBV12-5 and TRBJ2-2; possible D gene TRBD1, 6 bases. The CDR3 spans 17 residues. V was trimmed by 4 bases and J by 2 bases, leaving 17 bases between them. Germline CDR1 reads LGHNT; CDR2 reads FRNRAP. CDR3 DNA sequence: TGTGCTAGTGGTTACTTACCTCGGGACACAAACACCGGGGAGCTGTTTTTT. It yields the protein CASGYLPRDTNTGELFF.

The gene calls are TRBV10-2 and TRBJ2-4; no reliable D call. Trimming removed 4 bases from V and 0 bases from J, with 7 bases in between. Germline V CDR1 and CDR2: WSHSY, SAAADI. The CDR3 is made up of 14 amino acids. CDR3 sequence: CASSAELAKNIQYF. The CDR3 DNA is TGCGCCAGCAGTGCGGAGCTAGCCAAAAACATTCAGTACTTC.

This clone was seen a few times. The chain links TRBV25-1 to TRBJ2-7; D is possibly TRBD1 or TRBD2 (5 bases each). From germline, CDR1 is MGHDK and CDR2 SYGVNS. Trimming took off 4 bases at V and 7 bases at J, with 17 bases between the two ends. There are 14 residues in the CDR3. The CDR3 here is CASSGRGIGAEQYF. The CDR3 nucleotides are TGTGCCAGCAGTGGCCGGGGCATCGGGGCGGAGCAGTACTTC.

The chain uses TRBV5-1 and TRBJ1-6; perhaps TRBD1 as D (5 bases). The CDR3 sequence is 15 residues long. The ends were cut back, 1 base at V and 7 bases at J, with 12 bases in the middle. CDR1 is SGHRS, CDR2 YFSETQ, per germline. CDR3 sequence (DNA): TGCGCCAGCAGCTTGAGCCAGGGCGGCAATTCACCCCTCCACTTT. Its protein is CASSLSQGGNSPLHF. Together with reference TRBV5-1 and TRBJ1-6, the CDR3 gives the full variable domain: KAGVTQTPRYLIKTRGQQVTLSCSPISGHRSVSWYQQTPGQGLQFLFEYFSETQRNKGNFPGRFSGRQFSNSRSEMNVSTLELGDSALYLCASSLSQGGNSPLHFGNGTRLTVT.

The chain couples TRBV5-1 to TRBJ2-7; the D gene is possibly TRBD1 (5 bases). The CDR3 spans 14 residues. Trimming pared 0 bases from V and 3 bases from J, leaving 10 bases between. Germline CDR1 SGHRS, CDR2 YFSETQ. The CDR3 loop reads CASSLGQSLYEQYF. As DNA, the CDR3 is TGCGCCAGCAGCTTGGGACAGTCTCTCTACGAGCAGTACTTC.

The V and J genes are TRBV19 and TRBJ2-7; 8 nucleotides align to TRBD2. The CDR3 runs 13 residues. The V gene's germline CDR1 is LNHDA and CDR2 SQIVND (reference sequence). J lost 7 bases, V lost 5 bases, and 7 bases had no gene match. CDR3 sequence (DNA): TGTGCCAGTAGTCCTCGAGGCGGGAGGGAGCAGTACTTC. Its protein product is CASSPRGGREQYF.